The clone carrying this T cell receptor (beta chain) was counted once. What it binds is not known. The data were taken from a study of OX40 agonist ivuxolimab in advanced cancers. Study overall: Dose-escalation cases comprised hepatocellular carcinoma, melanoma, renal cell or head and neck cancer. Partial responses were achieved by three patients, of whom one had hepatocellular carcinoma and two had cutaneous melanoma.

With baseline, cycle 4 day 1, and cycle 7 day 1 as timepoints, blood was sampled. CDR3 length: 16 residues. Germline loops: CDR1 MGHRA, CDR2 YSYEKL. Trimming took 0 bases from V and 7 from J; bases not matched to a gene: 10. The method was immunoSEQ multiplex PCR; TCRdb's version includes in-frame clones alone and lacks a portion of them. The sample records more than 90,000 clones, roughly four fifths being singletons. Study-level points and caveats: Dosing at 0.1 to 3.0 mg/kg was accompanied by clonal expansion of CD4+ and CD8+ blood T cells by week 6.

This sequence joins TRBV4-1 and TRBJ2-3; 7 bases line up with TRBD1. The sample here was CD4+ or CD8+ T cells sorted from blood, taken in a trial of the OX40 agonist ivuxolimab. The TCR comes from an adult with an advanced solid tumor such as melanoma, head and neck, liver or kidney cancer. The CDR3 spells CASSQDNRGTGYTQYF. Here the CDR3 DNA reads TGCGCCAGCAGCCAAGATAACAGGGGCACCGGTTATACGCAGTATTTT.